The 20 T cell receptor beta chains presented below share a single source sample, sequenced in a study of circulating tumor DNA in untreated peripheral T-cell lymphoma. TCRdb's copy holds only in-frame clones and misses some; the assay was immunoSEQ multiplex PCR. The sample lists over 4,000 clones; around 66% were seen once. The sequenced sample was tumor tissue. These receptors originate from a human donor with peripheral T-cell lymphoma.

This chain connects TRBV4-1 to TRBJ2-1; 10 nucleotides align to TRBD2. The CDR3 runs to 16 residues. CDR1 is MGHRA, CDR2 YSYEKL, per germline. V gave up 4 bases and J gave up 10 bases; unmatched junction bases: 13. CDR3 region: CASSRRGSSGSREQFF. CDR3 nucleotide sequence: TGCGCCAGCAGCCGGAGGGGGTCTAGCGGGAGCCGGGAGCAGTTCTTC.

This chain joins TRBV6-8 and TRBJ1-2; D is unresolved. The CDR3 has 13 residues. Trimming cost V 4 bases and J 4 bases, with 10 bases left between them. Germline CDR1 and CDR2: MNHGY and SAAAGT. Here the CDR3 DNA reads TGTGCCAGCAGTTCGCGGGGAACCTATGGCTACACCTTC. Its protein is CASSSRGTYGYTF.

The rearrangement uses TRBV11-3 and TRBJ2-7, with TRBD2 identical over 9 bases. This CDR3 comprises 15 residues. Germline V gives CDR1 SGHNT, CDR2 YENEEA. With V trimmed by 2 bases and J by 4 bases, 6 bases remained unmatched. The CDR3 coding sequence is TGTGCCAGCAGCTTAACAGCTAGCGGGATGTACGAGCAGTACTTC. This encodes CASSLTASGMYEQYF.

This clone came up a few times. V gene TRBV19 combines with J gene TRBJ1-4; 8 positions agree with TRBD1. With 6 bases clipped from V and 11 bases from J, the junction kept 2 bases outside the gene matches. CDR3 length: 11 amino acids. From germline, CDR1 is LNHDA and CDR2 SQIVND (reference sequence). CDR3 in amino acids: CASRDREKLFF. CDR3 bases: TGTGCCAGTAGGGACAGGGAGAAACTGTTTTTT.

This clone was observed a handful of times. The chain uses TRBV18 and TRBJ2-3, with D maybe TRBD1 (6 bases). The CDR3 runs 13 residues. Trimming shortened V by 6 bases and J by 6 bases, and 13 bases separated the two germline ends. Looked up from germline, CDR1 is KGHSH and CDR2 is LQKENI. The CDR3 DNA sequence: TGTGCCAGCTCCCGGGACATACGGGATACGCAGTATTTT. Protein: CASSRDIRDTQYF. The full variable domain, in which reference TRBV18 and TRBJ2-3 provide the parts outside the CDR3, is NAGVMQNPRHLVRRRGQEARLRCSPMKGHSHVYWYRQLPEEGLKFMVYLQKENIIDESGMPKERFSAEFPKEGPSILRIQQVVRGDSAAYFCASSRDIRDTQYFGPGTRLTVL.

This clone was recorded once. V usage is TRBV1 and J usage is TRBJ2-3. TRBV1 corresponds to a pseudogene. This CDR3 spans 17 amino acids. Here the CDR3 DNA reads TGCGCCAGCAGCCAAGGGATTGGGGGAGCTAGCACAGATACGCAGTATTTT. Translating it yields CASSQGIGGASTDTQYF.

V and J are TRBV29-1 and TRBJ2-5, with TRBD2 matching over 9 bases. Germline V gene data show CDR1 as SQVTM and CDR2 as ANQGSEA. V dropped 4 bases and J dropped 5; count of bases not matched to a gene: 5. This CDR3 contains 13 residues. The CDR3 bases are TGCAGCGTTGGCGGGACTAGCAGGGAGACCCAGTACTTC. Its translation: CSVGGTSRETQYF. Filled out from reference TRBV29-1 and TRBJ2-5, the complete variable domain reads SAVISQKPSRDICQRGTSLTIQCQVDSQVTMMFWYRQQPGQSLTLIATANQGSEATYESGFVIDKFPISRPNLTFSTLTVSNMSPEDSSIYLCSVGGTSRETQYFGPGTRLLVL.

The chain employs TRBV1 and TRBJ2-1; the table names TRBD1, a call not compared with the DNA. TRBV1 is reported as a pseudogene. The CDR3 covers 16 residues. The CDR3 sequence: CASSQVSGLGADEQFF. CDR3 nucleotide sequence: TGCGCCAGCAGCCAAGTATCCGGCCTAGGGGCCGATGAGCAGTTCTTC.

This sequence joins TRBV6-8 and TRBJ2-3; 7 nucleotides align to TRBD1. Losses at the gene ends were 3 bases for V and 2 bases for J; bases not matched to a gene: 5. Germline V gives CDR1 MNHGY, CDR2 SAAAGT. The CDR3 covers 15 residues. The CDR3 region is CASSYIGTATDTQYF. The DNA for the CDR3 is TGTGCCAGCAGTTATATTGGGACAGCCACAGATACGCAGTATTTT.

This clone appeared a few times. This rearrangement joins TRBV29-1 to TRBJ1-2; D not resolved. Germline values: CDR1 SQVTM, CDR2 ANQGSEA. V was pared by 7 bases and J by 1 base, with 10 bases between. The CDR3 is 12 residues long. The CDR3 reads CSAGSDNYGYTF. DNA of the CDR3: TGCAGCGCGGGATCGGATAACTATGGCTACACCTTC. The full variable domain, completed using reference TRBV29-1 and TRBJ1-2, is SAVISQKPSRDICQRGTSLTIQCQVDSQVTMMFWYRQQPGQSLTLIATANQGSEATYESGFVIDKFPISRPNLTFSTLTVSNMSPEDSSIYLCSAGSDNYGYTFGSGTRLTVV.

The CDR3 bases are TGTGCCAGCACTAAAGCGACAGGGATCCCGAACGAGCAGTACTTC. Its translation is CASTKATGIPNEQYF. This chain connects TRBV6-8 to TRBJ2-7; 7 positions match TRBD1. The CDR3 length is 15 residues. Per germline, CDR1 MNHGY and CDR2 SAAAGT. V lost 7 bases and J lost 5; bases outside the gene matches: 14.

The V gene is TRBV16, the J gene TRBJ2-7, with a tentative D call TRBD1 (6 bases). The CDR3 contains 14 residues. Trimming removed 5 bases from V and 0 bases from J, with 11 bases in between. Germline lookup yields CDR1 KGHSY and CDR2 FQNENV. CDR3 protein: CASSADRYSYEQYF. CDR3 coding DNA: TGTGCCAGCAGCGCCGACAGGTACTCCTACGAGCAGTACTTC. Based on the CDR3 plus reference TRBV16 and TRBJ2-7, the full variable domain is GEEVAQTPKHLVRGEGQKAKLYCAPIKGHSYVFWYQQVLKNEFKFLISFQNENVFDETGMPKERFSAKCLPNSPCSLEIQATKLEDSAVYFCASSADRYSYEQYFGPGTRLTVT.

DNA of the CDR3: TGTGCCAGCTCACCAAGAACGGGGCGGACCGGGGAGCTGTTTTTT. Translated, it gives CASSPRTGRTGELFF. The V gene is TRBV18, the J gene TRBJ2-2; the D call may be TRBD1 or TRBD2 (5 bases each). The germline V and J ends were trimmed by 2 bases and 5 bases, with 12 bases remaining between them. This CDR3 has 15 residues. Germline CDR1 and CDR2: KGHSH and LQKENI.

The CDR3 nucleotides are TGTGCCAGCAGCTTAGGACTAGCGGTGCCCTACGAGCAGTACTTC. Translated: CASSLGLAVPYEQYF. The chain carries TRBV11-3 and TRBJ2-7; 9 bases fit TRBD2. Losses at the gene ends were 1 base for V and 2 bases for J; bases not matched to a gene: 3. The CDR3 spans 15 residues. Germline CDR1 SGHNT, CDR2 YENEEA.

This chain's CDR3 is CASRWGGDQPQHF. DNA of the CDR3: TGTGCCAGCCGCTGGGGCGGGGATCAGCCCCAGCATTTT. The rearrangement joins TRBV2 to TRBJ1-5; TRBD1 is a possible D gene (5 bases). The CDR3 spans 13 residues. In germline, CDR1 is SNHLY, CDR2 FYNNEI. Between the trimmed V and J ends, which lost 8 bases and 5 bases, there was a span of 13 bases.

The rearrangement uses TRBV6-8 and TRBJ1-3, with D possibly TRBD1 on 5 matching bases. V was trimmed by 5 bases and J by 0 bases, leaving 11 bases between them. CDR1 is MNHGY, CDR2 SAAAGT, per germline. The length of the CDR3 is 15 residues. The CDR3 coding sequence is TGTGCCAGCAGTCTACAGGCTCCCTCTGGAAACACCATATATTTT. It codes for CASSLQAPSGNTIYF.

The V and J genes are TRBV19 and TRBJ2-3, with 8 bases matching TRBD2. J gave up 8 bases and V 3 bases, and 7 bases lay outside the gene matches. CDR1 is LNHDA, CDR2 SQIVND, per germline (reference sequence). The CDR3 length is 14 residues. CDR3 residues: CASSMAGGKGTQYF. In DNA, the CDR3 is TGTGCCAGTAGTATGGCGGGAGGTAAGGGTACGCAGTATTTT.

This clone was seen a handful of times. The chain combines TRBV18 with TRBJ1-2; unclear D gene. V gave up 2 bases and J gave up 8 bases, with 12 bases separating them. The germline V gene encodes CDR1 KGHSH and CDR2 LQKENI. This CDR3 has 13 residues. The CDR3 nucleotides read TGTGCCAGCTCACCATTTTCTGATGGCGGCTACACCTTC. This encodes CASSPFSDGGYTF.

A single count supports this clone. V and J are TRBV5-1 and TRBJ1-1, with D possibly being TRBD1 (6 bases). Trimming left V 0 bases short and J 8 bases short, with 17 bases between. The CDR3 covers 15 residues. Germline V CDR1 and CDR2: SGHRS, YFSETQ. The CDR3 nucleotides are TGCGCCAGCAGCTTGGCCGGAGAGGGGGGATCGGAAGCTTTCTTT. This codes for CASSLAGEGGSEAFF.

This sequence joins TRBV11-3 and TRBJ2-6; D gene uncertain. V lost 7 bases and J 0 bases, leaving 10 bases between the germline ends. The CDR3 is made up of 15 amino acids. Germline V gene lookup returns CDR1 SGHNT and CDR2 YENEEA. The CDR3 DNA follows: TGTGCCAGCAACTCTAAAAACTCTGGGGCCAACGTCCTGACTTTC. It encodes CASNSKNSGANVLTF.